The sequence of this TCR beta chain was determined in a study of blood T cell repertoires in COVID-19. Study-wide context: The United States, Italy and Spain were the sources of the acute and convalescent COVID-19 samples.

With V trimmed by 5 bases and J by 7 bases, 6 bases remained unmatched. The length of the CDR3 is 15 residues. Germline V gene sequence: CDR1 LNHDA, CDR2 SQIVND (reference sequence). Clones were read by immunoSEQ multiplex PCR, and TCRdb kept only the in-frame ones, dropping some. This sample has some 150,000 clones; about 85% occur once, and the top ten carry approximately 1.3%. Sequenced: peripheral blood. The receptor comes from a man aged 55 to 70 who had recovered from COVID-19. V is TRBV19 and J is TRBJ1-6, with 9 bases matching TRBD1. The CDR3, as DNA: TGTGCCAGTAGTCCCGGACAGGGGACGAATTCACCCCTCCACTTT. Translating it yields CASSPGQGTNSPLHF.